This T cell receptor beta chain was found in a study of metastatic and nonmetastatic thyroid tumors (dated by TCRdb to about 2020). Broadly, across the study: For patients with malignant and with benign thyroid disease, the researchers compared repertoires between peripheral blood samples and tumor or nodule tissue samples. What the research found in general, with its limitations: In both blood and tumor samples, TCR beta diversity was reported to be significantly higher in malignant tumors than in benign nodules.

Before undergoing thyroid surgery, none of the patients had been given any kind of treatment. Using T-cell receptor beta sequencing, the study looked back at clinical samples from patients collected from about 2011 to 2018. About this clone: This clone's antigen is unknown. Base qualities are missing; no much larger clone stands one base away.

Libraries were made using PCR. The instrument given in TCRdb is Illumina HiSeq 4000. The TCR beta-chain CDR3 region of each patient was profiled by high-throughput sequencing. Concerning the study's data processing: CDR3 differences across clinicopathological groups were used to build a classifier for discriminating distant-metastatic papillary thyroid cancer patients. The Shannon index was used to assess repertoire diversity, and the Morisita-Horn index was used to assess tumor-blood repertoire similarity. TCRdb ran its own pipeline on the public reads, namely fastp trimming at Q25 and MiXCR clone calling, and kept in-frame beta chains. The authors' filters were not applied to this entry. The sample table lists about 32,000 clones, about 32% of them with a count of one. The ten largest clones add up to about 16% of the sample. V is cut by 4 bases and J by 6 bases, and the space between the germline ends is 10 bases. From the cysteine through the phenylalanine, the CDR3 covers 13 amino acids. Only the CDR3 portion is preserved as DNA: 39 bases, with reading frame beginning at the first base. Sequences SGHNT (CDR1) and YYREEE (CDR2) are obtained from the germline V gene (reference sequence).

The TCR sequence derives from a female donor with papillary thyroid cancer or a benign thyroid nodule (not recorded which). Some clones in this sample may be carry-over from other donors' samples. The sample comprised tumor tissue. The rearrangement joined TRBV5-4 to TRBJ2-2; the D gene lacks a confident call. The CDR3 region has the sequence CASSPQSAGELFF. The DNA is TGTGCCAGCAGCCCTCAGTCTGCCGGGGAGCTGTTTTTT.